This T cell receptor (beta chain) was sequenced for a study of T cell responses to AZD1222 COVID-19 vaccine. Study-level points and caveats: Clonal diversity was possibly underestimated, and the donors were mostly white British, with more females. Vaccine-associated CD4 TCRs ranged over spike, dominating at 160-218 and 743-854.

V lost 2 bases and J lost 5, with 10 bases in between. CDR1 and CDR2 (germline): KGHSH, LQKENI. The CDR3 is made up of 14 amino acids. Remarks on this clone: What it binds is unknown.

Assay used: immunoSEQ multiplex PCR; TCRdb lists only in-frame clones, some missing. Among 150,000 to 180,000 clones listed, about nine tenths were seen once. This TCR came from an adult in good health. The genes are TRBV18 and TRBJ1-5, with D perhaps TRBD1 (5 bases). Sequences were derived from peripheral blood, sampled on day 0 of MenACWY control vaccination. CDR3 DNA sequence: TGTGCCAGCTCACCAAGGGGACCGGATCAGCCCCAGCATTTT. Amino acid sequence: CASSPRGPDQPQHF.